This T cell receptor (beta chain) is drawn from a study of OX40 agonist ivuxolimab in advanced cancers. Across the whole study: Past anti-PD-1, anti-PD-L1 or anti-CTLA-4 therapy was accepted, and roughly 37% had received some. Findings of the study overall: CD4+ T cells averaged fewer expanded clones than CD8+ T cells. The study did not work out the antigen specificity of the expanded peripheral T cells.

Profiled with immunoSEQ multiplex PCR; TCRdb holds only in-frame clones, not every one. Here the sample spans roughly 11,000 clones, over 70% being singletons. Germline V gene data show CDR1 as SGDLS and CDR2 as YYNGEE. CDR3 length: 13 amino acids. J lost 6 bases, V lost 7 bases, and 3 bases had no gene match. This clone was picked up one time. Its target is unknown. Systemic immunosuppression or autoimmune disease history was grounds to exclude patients. V and J are TRBV9 and TRBJ2-1; 11 positions match TRBD1. Sequenced material: CD4+ or CD8+ T cells sorted from blood, taken in a trial of the OX40 agonist ivuxolimab. The TCR sequence derives from an adult with an advanced solid tumor such as melanoma, head and neck, liver or kidney cancer. For the CDR3, the DNA is TGTGCCAGCCCGGGACAGGGGGTCAATGAGCAGTTCTTC. Translation: CASPGQGVNEQFF.